This T cell receptor (beta chain) was captured in a study of CD8 T cells in Susac syndrome. This clonotype was seen only once. RNA, at roughly 0.5 to 1 ug, was reverse transcribed with random hexamers. TCRdb redid the calling of the immunoSEQ multiplex PCR reads with MiXCR, one entry per CDR3 protein. The table lists approximately 87,000 distinct CDR3 sequences, roughly 96% of them singletons, with roughly 0.4% in the top ten. The CD8+ and CD4+ T cells were isolated magnetically using a negative isolation approach, whereas the TEMRA cells were enriched by FACS. V was pared by 5 bases and J by 7 bases, with 19 bases of the junction left unmatched. Germline assignment: CDR1 GTSNPN and CDR2 SVGIG (reference sequence). The CDR3 contains 17 residues.

This clonotype was sampled from a human donor with Susac syndrome. Sample: CD8+ T cells from PBMCs. The chain uses TRBV30 and TRBJ2-5; 10 bases are a match to TRBD2. The CDR3 here is CAWDKTRELAGPGTQYF. The DNA for the CDR3 is TGTGCCTGGGACAAAACGAGGGAACTAGCGGGACCGGGGACCCAGTACTTC.